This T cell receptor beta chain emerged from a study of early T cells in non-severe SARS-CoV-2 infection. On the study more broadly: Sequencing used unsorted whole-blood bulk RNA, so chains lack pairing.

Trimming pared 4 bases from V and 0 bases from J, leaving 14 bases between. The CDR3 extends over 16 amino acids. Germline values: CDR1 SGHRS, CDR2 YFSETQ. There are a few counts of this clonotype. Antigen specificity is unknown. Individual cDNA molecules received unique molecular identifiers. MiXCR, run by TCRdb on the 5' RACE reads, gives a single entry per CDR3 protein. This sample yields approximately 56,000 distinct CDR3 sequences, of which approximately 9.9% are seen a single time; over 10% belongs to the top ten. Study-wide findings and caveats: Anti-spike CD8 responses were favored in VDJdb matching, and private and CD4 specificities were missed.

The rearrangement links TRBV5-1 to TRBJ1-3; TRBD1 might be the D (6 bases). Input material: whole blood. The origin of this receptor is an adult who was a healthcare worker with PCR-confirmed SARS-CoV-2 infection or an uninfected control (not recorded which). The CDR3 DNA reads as TGCGCCAGCAGCCTCTCTACAGGGCTCTCTGGAAACACCATATATTTT. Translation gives CASSLSTGLSGNTIYF. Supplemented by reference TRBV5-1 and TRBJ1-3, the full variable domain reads KAGVTQTPRYLIKTRGQQVTLSCSPISGHRSVSWYQQTPGQGLQFLFEYFSETQRNKGNFPGRFSGRQFSNSRSEMNVSTLELGDSALYLCASSLSTGLSGNTIYFGEGSWLTVV.